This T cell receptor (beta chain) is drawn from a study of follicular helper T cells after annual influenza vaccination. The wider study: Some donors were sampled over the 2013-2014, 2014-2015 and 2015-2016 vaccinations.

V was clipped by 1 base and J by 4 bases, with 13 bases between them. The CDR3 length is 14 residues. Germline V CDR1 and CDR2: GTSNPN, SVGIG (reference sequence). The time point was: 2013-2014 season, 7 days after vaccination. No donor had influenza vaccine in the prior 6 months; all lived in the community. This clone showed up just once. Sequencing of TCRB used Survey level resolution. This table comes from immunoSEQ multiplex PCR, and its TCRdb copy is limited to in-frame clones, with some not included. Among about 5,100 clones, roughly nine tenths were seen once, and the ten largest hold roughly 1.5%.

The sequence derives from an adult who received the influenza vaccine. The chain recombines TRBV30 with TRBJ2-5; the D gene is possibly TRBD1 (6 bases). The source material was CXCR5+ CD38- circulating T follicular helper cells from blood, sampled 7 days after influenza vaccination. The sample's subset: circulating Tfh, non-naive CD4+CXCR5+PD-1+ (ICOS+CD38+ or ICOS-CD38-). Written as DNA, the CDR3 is TGTGCCTGGAGTGGGGACAAGTGGGGAGAGACCCAGTACTTC. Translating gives CAWSGDKWGETQYF.